These 30 T cell receptor beta chains were all obtained from the same sample, sequenced in a study of CD8 T cells in ankylosing spondylitis. TCRdb used MiXCR to reprocess the 5' RACE reads, holding one entry per CDR3 protein. The sample lists 350,000 to 450,000 distinct CDR3 sequences, around 20% occurring once. Sequenced sample: blood, either unsorted or a sorted T cell fraction (not recorded which). These receptors came from a male donor with ankylosing spondylitis or in good health (not recorded which).

This clonotype was counted between two and nine times. The chain recombines TRBV28 with TRBJ2-7; D unclear. Germline V CDR1 and CDR2: MDHEN, SYDVKM. The CDR3 contains 14 residues. V was shortened by 7 bases and J by 2 bases, with 15 bases between the two germline ends. The CDR3 protein is CASIKGARTYEQYF. In DNA, the CDR3 is TGTGCCAGCATCAAGGGTGCCAGGACCTACGAGCAGTACTTC.

A few counts support this clonotype. V is TRBV12-3 or TRBV12-4 and J is TRBJ2-3; D is unresolved. V was shortened by 2 bases and J by 0 bases, with 12 bases between the two germline ends. There are 16 residues in the CDR3. The chain's CDR3 is CASSLRRVDSTDTQYF. DNA of the CDR3: TGTGCCAGCAGTTTAAGAAGGGTTGATAGCACAGATACGCAGTATTTT.

The DNA for the CDR3 is TGTGCCAGCAGTCCCCCAGCGGGGGGGCCGAGGGAGCAGTACTTC. It is translated as CASSPPAGGPREQYF. The chain couples TRBV7-9 to TRBJ2-7; 10 bases are shared with TRBD2. The CDR3 spans 15 residues. In germline, CDR1 is SEHNR, CDR2 FQNEAQ (reference sequence). V dropped 6 bases and J dropped 7; count of bases not matched to a gene: 12. Full variable domain (missing parts from reference TRBV7-9 and TRBJ2-7): DTGVSQNPRHKITKRGQNVTFRCDPISEHNRLYWYRQTLGQGPEFLTYFQNEAQLEKSRLLSDRFSAERPKGSFSTLEIQRTEQGDSAMYLCASSPPAGGPREQYFGPGTRLTVT.

The chain recombines TRBV4-1 with TRBJ2-7, with a possible D match to TRBD1 (5 bases). Germline values: CDR1 MGHRA, CDR2 YSYEKL. Trimming took 6 bases from V and 2 from J, leaving 14 bases between them. The length of the CDR3 is 14 residues. In DNA, the CDR3 is TGCGCCAGCAGGCAGTCGCAGGGTCCCTACGAGCAGTACTTC. This encodes CASRQSQGPYEQYF.

This clonotype was detected ten times or more. The V call is TRBV11-2, the J call TRBJ1-1, with 7 nucleotides matching TRBD1. The CDR3 has 15 amino acids. Germline trimming cut 4 bases from V and 1 base from J; bases unmatched to any gene: 6. Germline loops: CDR1 SGHAT, CDR2 FQNNGV. The CDR3 DNA follows: TGTGCCAGCAGCTCGGTGACAGGGCGGAACACTGAAGCTTTCTTT. The encoded protein is CASSSVTGRNTEAFF.

Only a few counts were recorded for this clonotype. The CDR3 here is CASSPRGVNEQFF. The CDR3 region has the DNA TGTGCCAGCAGTCCGAGGGGCGTCAATGAGCAGTTCTTC. The rearrangement uses TRBV28 and TRBJ2-1; D may correspond to TRBD1 or TRBD2 (5 bases each). Trimming pared 5 bases from V and 6 bases from J, leaving 11 bases between. Germline CDR1 and CDR2: MDHEN and SYDVKM. The CDR3 runs 13 residues. The variable domain in full, completed from reference TRBV28 and TRBJ2-1, reads DVKVTQSSRYLVKRTGEKVFLECVQDMDHENMFWYRQDPGLGLRLIYFSYDVKMKEKGDIPEGYSVSREKKERFSLILESASTNQTSMYLCASSPRGVNEQFFGPGTRLTVL.

In its sample, this clonotype was seen once. The rearrangement links TRBV9 to TRBJ2-1; 12 bases agree with TRBD1. With V trimmed by 3 bases and J by 7 bases, 5 bases remained unmatched. CDR1 is SGDLS, CDR2 YYNGEE, per germline. This CDR3 is 15 amino acids long. This chain's CDR3 is CASSAGTGGFNEQFF. DNA of the CDR3: TGTGCCAGCAGCGCCGGGACAGGGGGCTTTAATGAGCAGTTCTTC.

In the case of this clonotype: Given the absence of the conserved phenylalanine or tryptophan at the CDR3 end, a read error is likely. V usage is TRBV6-4 and J usage is TRBJ2-2, with TRBD2 matching over 15 bases. With V trimmed by 2 bases and J by 5 bases, 9 bases remained unmatched. This CDR3 region has 19 residues. Germline V lookup: CDR1 MRHNA, CDR2 SNTAGT. Written as DNA, the CDR3 is TGTGCCAGCAGTGACCCCGGACTAGCGGGGGGGCAACAAACCGGGGAGCTGTTTCTT. Its translation: CASSDPGLAGGQQTGELFL.

The chain combines TRBV6-2 or TRBV6-3 with TRBJ2-7; a possible D gene is TRBD1 (5 bases). This CDR3 comprises 13 residues. Trimming pared 6 bases from V and 5 bases from J, leaving 14 bases between. Germline CDR1 reads MNHEY; CDR2 reads SVGEGT. The CDR3 region has the DNA TGTGCCAGCAGCCTCCCCAGGGCCCACGAGCAGTACTTC. It encodes CASSLPRAHEQYF.

The sample holds a few counts of this clonotype. The chain links TRBV19 to TRBJ1-5; 9 bases map to TRBD1. After removal of 4 bases from V and 7 bases from J, the junction contained 8 bases not matched to a gene. CDR1 is LNHDA and CDR2 is SQIVND in the germline V gene (reference sequence). The CDR3 consists of 15 residues. CDR3 coding DNA: TGTGCCAGTAGTACGTCCCGGGACAGGGCCCAGCCCCAGCATTTT. Its translation is CASSTSRDRAQPQHF.

The genes are TRBV12-3 or TRBV12-4 and TRBJ1-1; a weak D match, TRBD1 (6 bases). V lost 4 bases and J 3 bases, leaving 15 bases between the germline ends. There are 15 residues in the CDR3. The CDR3 DNA reads TGTGCCAGCAGTTCGATGGGGGCGGCTTACACTGAAGCTTTCTTT. This gives the protein CASSSMGAAYTEAFF.

This clonotype was counted only a few times. This chain links TRBV2 with TRBJ1-1, with D tentatively TRBD1 (6 bases). Germline V gene lookup returns CDR1 SNHLY and CDR2 FYNNEI. The CDR3 is 15 amino acids. V was pared by 4 bases and J by 1 base, with 13 bases between. The CDR3 DNA reads as TGTGCCAGCAGTGCCGAGGGACACCCGAACACTGAAGCTTTCTTT. Residues: CASSAEGHPNTEAFF.

V is TRBV12-3 or TRBV12-4 and J is TRBJ2-5; 9 bases are shared with TRBD1. The CDR3 consists of 15 residues. The V segment lost 5 bases and the J segment 5 bases; nucleotides outside the gene matches: 9. CDR3 amino acids: CASSRITGGWETQYF. The CDR3 DNA is TGTGCCAGCAGTCGTATAACAGGGGGCTGGGAGACCCAGTACTTC.

J is TRBJ2-7 and V is TRBV2; no clear D. CDR1 is SNHLY and CDR2 is FYNNEI in the germline V gene. Trimming removed 2 bases from V and 0 bases from J, with 14 bases in between. CDR3 length: 16 residues. The CDR3 DNA follows: TGTGCCAGCAGTGAACCCGTGGCTTCGAGCTCCTACGAGCAGTACTTC. As protein: CASSEPVASSSYEQYF.

This clonotype was observed a handful of times. The chain couples TRBV10-3 to TRBJ2-7; weak D call: TRBD1 (6 bases). The CDR3 sequence is 14 residues long. The germline V gene has CDR1 ENHRY and CDR2 SYGVKD. V shed 6 bases and J shed 2 bases, with 14 bases lying between them. The CDR3 DNA is TGTGCCATCAGGGACCCCGACAGGACCTACGAGCAGTACTTC. Its protein product is CAIRDPDRTYEQYF.

This clonotype was counted between two and nine times. One end of the junction varies from germline; a read error may be responsible. The chain couples TRBV28 to TRBJ2-7; D gene ambiguous. Germline lookup yields CDR1 MDHEN and CDR2 SYDVKM. CDR3 size: 13 residues. CDR3 bases: TGTGCCAGCAGCGATCGCACCTCCAACGAGCAGTACTTC. This translates into CASSDRTSNEQYF. The full variable domain, in which reference TRBV28 and TRBJ2-7 provide the parts outside the CDR3, is DVKVTQSSRYLVKRTGEKVFLECVQDMDHENMFWYRQDPGLGLRLIYFSYDVKMKEKGDIPEGYSVSREKKERFSLILESASTNQTSMYLCASSDRTSNEQYFGPGTRLTVT.

This clonotype turned up a few times. The V call is TRBV10-3, the J call TRBJ1-3; possibly TRBD1 for D (5 bases). Germline CDR1 and CDR2: ENHRY and SYGVKD. The CDR3 covers 16 residues. Trimming cost V 2 bases and J 0 bases, with 11 bases left between them. The CDR3 loop is CAISEGDGPSGNTIYF. DNA for the CDR3: TGTGCCATCAGTGAGGGGGACGGACCCTCTGGAAACACCATATATTTT.

This clonotype was detected only a few times. This sequence joins TRBV20-1 and TRBJ2-1; the D gene is possibly TRBD2 (6 bases). There are 14 residues in the CDR3. CDR1 DFQATT and CDR2 SNEGSKA come from the germline V gene (reference sequence). V shed 6 bases and J shed 8 bases, with 20 bases lying between them. The CDR3 DNA sequence: TGCAGTGCCAAGATTATCGGCCCGGGGGATGAGCAGTTCTTC. Amino acid sequence: CSAKIIGPGDEQFF.

This clonotype has at least ten counts. The V gene is TRBV12-3 or TRBV12-4, the J gene TRBJ2-1, with a possible D match to TRBD1 (6 bases). The V end was cut by 2 bases, the J end by 1 base, with 9 bases between. The CDR3 is made up of 15 amino acids. The CDR3 loop reads CASSLWGLSYNEQFF. The CDR3 DNA reads TGTGCCAGCAGTTTATGGGGGCTTTCCTACAATGAGCAGTTCTTC.

This clonotype has just a few counts. The chain links TRBV19 to TRBJ2-6; 12 positions match TRBD1. J was trimmed by 2 bases and V by 7 bases; bases with no gene match: 3. This CDR3 has 16 amino acids. From germline, CDR1 is LNHDA and CDR2 SQIVND (reference sequence). The CDR3 sequence: CASKGTGGPGANVLTF. The CDR3, as DNA: TGTGCCAGTAAGGGGACAGGGGGCCCTGGGGCCAACGTCCTGACTTTC. Looking up the rest from reference TRBV19 and TRBJ2-6 gives the full variable domain: DGGITQSPKYLFRKEGQNVTLSCEQNLNHDAMYWYRQDPGQGLRLIYYSQIVNDFQKGDIAEGYSVSREKKESFPLTVTSAQKNPTAFYLCASKGTGGPGANVLTFGAGSRLTVL.

This clonotype was counted a few times. The chain carries TRBV6-5 and TRBJ1-6; possibly TRBD1 for D (5 bases). CDR1 and CDR2 from the germline V gene are MNHEY and SVGAGI. Trimming left V 2 bases short and J 8 bases short, with 10 bases between. The length of the CDR3 is 14 residues. CDR3 amino acids: CASSYGAGDSPLHF. CDR3 coding DNA: TGTGCCAGCAGTTACGGGGCAGGTGATTCACCCCTCCACTTT.

This clonotype occurred a few times. The J gene is TRBJ1-5, the V gene TRBV12-3 or TRBV12-4; TRBD1 agrees at 9 bases. The trim removed 1 base at V and 5 bases at J, leaving 3 bases unmatched. The CDR3 runs 15 residues. CDR3 nucleotide sequence: TGTGCCAGCAGTTTAGGTGGGACAGGGCATCAGCCCCAGCATTTT. This translates into CASSLGGTGHQPQHF.

CDR3 DNA: TGCAGTGCTGGACGCGGGGGCTCCAATGAGCAGTTCTTC. This translates into CSAGRGGSNEQFF. The chain uses TRBV20-1 and TRBJ2-1, with TRBD2 as a possible D gene (7 bases). This CDR3 region has 13 residues. The V and J ends lost 5 bases and 6 bases respectively, with 14 bases between them. Germline CDR1 DFQATT, CDR2 SNEGSKA (reference sequence).

The rearrangement joins TRBV20-1 to TRBJ2-2, with D uncertain. The ends were cut back, 0 bases at V and 6 bases at J, with 11 bases in the middle. Germline values: CDR1 DFQATT, CDR2 SNEGSKA (reference sequence). This CDR3 contains 14 residues. The CDR3 spells CSARDLTDSGELFF. The CDR3 region has the DNA TGCAGTGCTAGAGATCTAACGGATTCCGGGGAGCTGTTTTTT.

This clonotype has just a few counts. The gene calls are TRBV7-8 and TRBJ1-3, with TRBD1 matching over 10 bases. Trimming at V came to 6 bases and at J to 8 bases, leaving 7 bases not matched to a gene. The CDR3 runs to 14 residues. The V gene's germline CDR1 is SGHVS and CDR2 FQNEAQ. As DNA, the CDR3 is TGTGCCAGCAGGGACAGGGGGTTTTTAGACACCATATATTTT. Protein: CASRDRGFLDTIYF.

This chain links TRBV14 with TRBJ2-1; TRBD2 matches at 8 bases. Trimming removed 1 base from V and 8 bases from J; junction bases left unmatched: 7. CDR1 SGHDN and CDR2 FVKESK come from the germline V gene. This CDR3 spans 15 amino acids. The CDR3 reads CASSQGIAGWDEQFF. The CDR3 nucleotides read TGTGCCAGCAGCCAAGGAATAGCGGGGTGGGATGAGCAGTTCTTC.

The V gene is TRBV30, the J gene TRBJ2-2; D perhaps matches TRBD2 (5 bases). Germline CDR1 and CDR2: GTSNPN and SVGIG (reference sequence). The CDR3 is 13 residues long. Trimming stripped 0 bases from V and 7 bases from J, with 9 bases between. This chain's CDR3 is CAWSVLRDGELFF. The CDR3 region has the DNA TGTGCCTGGAGTGTACTGAGGGACGGGGAGCTGTTTTTT.

This clonotype showed up many times. This chain joins TRBV12-3 or TRBV12-4 and TRBJ2-7; D unresolved. The V end lost 6 bases, the J end lost 2 bases, and 11 bases lay between the germline ends. The CDR3 extends over 13 amino acids. Written as DNA, the CDR3 is TGTGCCAGCAGCCCGTTCTCAGCCTACGAGCAGTACTTC. This translates into CASSPFSAYEQYF.

The chain uses TRBV2 and TRBJ1-2; D perhaps matches TRBD1 (5 bases). The V end was cut by 1 base, the J end by 4 bases, with 10 bases between. CDR1 SNHLY and CDR2 FYNNEI come from the germline V gene. The CDR3 is 14 amino acids. The CDR3 spells CASSEGGRGYGYTF. The DNA for the CDR3 is TGTGCCAGCAGTGAAGGGGGCCGGGGCTATGGCTACACCTTC.

This chain links TRBV29-1 with TRBJ2-2, with D hard to call. CDR1 and CDR2 from the germline V gene are SQVTM and ANQGSEA. The CDR3 spans 16 residues. The ends were cut back, 4 bases at V and 2 bases at J, with 17 bases in the middle. The chain's CDR3 is CSVVVVLTQNTGELFF. The CDR3 DNA reads TGCAGCGTTGTGGTGGTCCTCACCCAAAACACCGGGGAGCTGTTTTTT.